The TCR beta chain under discussion was sequenced for a study of CD8 T cells in ankylosing spondylitis. This clonotype was observed at least ten times. Its antigen remains unknown. Study-wide results and limits: Previous work reported some of these motif variants in the synovial fluid and blood of reactive arthritis. The study identified a TCR beta motif of roughly eight highly homologous variants that appeared characteristic of ankylosing spondylitis blood.

In making TCR beta libraries, quantitative 5'-RACE with molecular barcodes was used. A single record per CDR3 protein comes from TCRdb applying MiXCR to the 5' RACE reads. The sample includes about 33,000 distinct CDR3 sequences, about 10% of them seen just once. Sequences were obtained from synovial fluid, either unsorted or a sorted T cell fraction (not recorded which). This TCR derives from a male donor with ankylosing spondylitis.

This CDR3 is CASTNRLGEGETQYF. The CDR3 DNA follows: TGTGCCAGTACGAATCGACTCGGTGAAGGGGAGACCCAGTACTTC. V and J are TRBV28 and TRBJ2-5; D is undetermined. Trimming took off 9 bases at V and 5 bases at J, with 22 bases between the two ends. CDR1 and CDR2 (germline): MDHEN, SYDVKM. The CDR3 totals 15 residues.